This is a list of T cell receptor beta chains from one sample in a study of cytomegalovirus exposure and HLA in healthy donors. Data came from immunoSEQ multiplex PCR; TCRdb stores just in-frame clones and leaves some out. The repertoire includes about 97,000 clones, around 9.6% of them detected once, and around 4.9% sits in the top ten. Sequencing was done on a sample of PBMCs. The receptor source for this set is a man aged 45-65 years in good health and CMV-seropositive. Each CDR3 is given with its conserved first and last residue. Fields, in order: J gene, V gene, D gene, CDR3 protein. D genes are given only for firm matches.

TRBJ1-4 | TRBV29-1 | - | CSVLNRQATNEKLFF
TRBJ2-1 | TRBV11-1 | - | CASSRLHNNEQFF
TRBJ2-1 | TRBV28 | TRBD2 | CASKVAGTSGFNEQFF
TRBJ2-7 | TRBV6-6 | - | CASRGRDGHYEQYF
TRBJ2-3 | TRBV5-8 | TRBD1 | CASSLRPGQTNTQYF
TRBJ2-7 | TRBV7-2 | - | CASSLVSGVGNEQYF
TRBJ1-4 | TRBV18 | - | CASSPRQANEKLFF
TRBJ1-1 | TRBV6-5 | - | CASSYRGYGTEAFF
TRBJ1-1 | TRBV7-2 | TRBD1 | CASSPRPGQGASEAFF
TRBJ2-2 | TRBV7-2 | - | CASRRTATGELSF
TRBJ2-3 | TRBV6-1 | - | CASSQGGDTQYF
TRBJ2-5 | TRBV5-1 | TRBD1 | CASSLGTGQETQYF
TRBJ1-4 | TRBV5-6 | - | CASSLAGVGGNEKLFF
TRBJ1-1 | TRBV10-3 | TRBD1 | CAISLGGGGNTEAFF
TRBJ2-1 | TRBV10-3 | TRBD1 | CAISDGTGGDEQFF
TRBJ1-6 | TRBV9 | - | CASSVHDGNSPLHF
TRBJ1-1 | TRBV18 | - | CASSPNRNTEAFF
TRBJ1-1 | TRBV29-1 | TRBD1 | CSASIGGQVNEAFF
TRBJ1-1 | TRBV4-3 | - | CASSQDMADTEAFF
TRBJ2-7 | TRBV7-2 | - | CASSLLGRGASYEQYF
TRBJ2-1 | TRBV9 | - | CASSVGGLSYNEQFF
TRBJ1-6 | TRBV6-1 | TRBD1 | CASSEASQGLNSPLHF
TRBJ1-2 | TRBV28 | - | CASTERGKGDGYTF
TRBJ2-7 | TRBV30 | - | CAWKRDSGFGEQYF
TRBJ2-5 | TRBV19 | TRBD2 | CASLRERGLAGGPFRKETQYF
TRBJ2-3 | TRBV6-6 | TRBD2 | CASSYSRAGLTDTQYF
TRBJ1-5 | TRBV18 | - | CASSIDSQSNQPQHF
TRBJ2-2 | TRBV13 | - | CASSISGTSNTGELFF
TRBJ2-3 | TRBV7-2 | TRBD2 | CASSLGLAGRRTDTQYF
TRBJ2-1 | TRBV27 | TRBD2 | CASSFSGRPYNEQFF
TRBJ1-1 | TRBV11-3 | - | CASSFARDTEAFF
TRBJ1-2 | TRBV30 | TRBD1 | CAWSKDRLGHGYTF
TRBJ2-5 | TRBV18 | - | CASSPHPGETQYF
TRBJ1-3 | TRBV2 | TRBD1 | CASRGQLTGNTIYF
TRBJ2-1 | TRBV2 | TRBD2 | CASTRTSGIGEQFF
TRBJ1-1 | TRBV30 | - | CAWSGGGRVPNTEAFF
TRBJ1-1 | TRBV7-9 | - | CASSLGSRGNTEAFF
TRBJ2-1 | TRBV11-3 | TRBD1 | CASSPGTDYNEQFF
TRBJ2-7 | TRBV5-1 | TRBD1 | CASSSTGDRFAYGQYF
TRBJ1-1 | TRBV9 | TRBD1 | CASSAGTGNTEAFF
TRBJ1-4 | TRBV18 | - | CASSPNRGEKLFF
TRBJ2-7 | TRBV10-3 | TRBD1 | CAIKVGTDHGEQYF